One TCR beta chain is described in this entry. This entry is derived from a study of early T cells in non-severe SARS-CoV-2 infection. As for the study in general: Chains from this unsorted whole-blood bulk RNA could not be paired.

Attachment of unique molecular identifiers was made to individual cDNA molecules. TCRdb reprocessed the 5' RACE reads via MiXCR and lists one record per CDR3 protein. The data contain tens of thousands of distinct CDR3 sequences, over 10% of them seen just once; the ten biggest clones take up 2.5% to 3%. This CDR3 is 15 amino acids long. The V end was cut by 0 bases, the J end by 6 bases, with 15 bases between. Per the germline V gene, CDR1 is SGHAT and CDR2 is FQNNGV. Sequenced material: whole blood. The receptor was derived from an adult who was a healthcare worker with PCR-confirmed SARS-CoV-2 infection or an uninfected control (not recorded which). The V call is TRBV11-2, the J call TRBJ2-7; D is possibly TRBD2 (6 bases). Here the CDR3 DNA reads TGTGCCAGCAGCTTAGACGGCGGGATTGCATCCGAGCAGTACTTC. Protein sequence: CASSLDGGIASEQYF.